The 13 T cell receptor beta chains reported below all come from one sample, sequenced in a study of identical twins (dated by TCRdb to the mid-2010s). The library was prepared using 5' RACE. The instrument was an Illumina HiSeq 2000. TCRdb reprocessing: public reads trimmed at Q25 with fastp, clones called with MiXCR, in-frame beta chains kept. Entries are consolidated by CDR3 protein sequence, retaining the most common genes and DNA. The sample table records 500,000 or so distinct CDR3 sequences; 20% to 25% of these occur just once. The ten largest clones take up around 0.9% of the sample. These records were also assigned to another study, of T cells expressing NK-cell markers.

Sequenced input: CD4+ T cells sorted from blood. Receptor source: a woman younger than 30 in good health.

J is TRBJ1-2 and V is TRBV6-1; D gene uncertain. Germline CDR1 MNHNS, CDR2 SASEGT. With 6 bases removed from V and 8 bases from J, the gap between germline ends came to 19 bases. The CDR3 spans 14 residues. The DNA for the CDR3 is TGTGCCAGCAGACCGACGAGCGGCGGAGCGGGCTACACCTTC. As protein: CASRPTSGGAGYTF.

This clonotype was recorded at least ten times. For the CDR3, the DNA is TGTGCCAGCAGCGCCCGACTTGATACGCAGTATTTT. This translates into CASSARLDTQYF. The chain joins TRBV9 to TRBJ2-3, with unresolved D. The CDR3 runs 12 residues. V lost 3 bases to trimming and J lost 6 bases, with 8 bases between them. Germline V gene data show CDR1 as SGDLS and CDR2 as YYNGEE.

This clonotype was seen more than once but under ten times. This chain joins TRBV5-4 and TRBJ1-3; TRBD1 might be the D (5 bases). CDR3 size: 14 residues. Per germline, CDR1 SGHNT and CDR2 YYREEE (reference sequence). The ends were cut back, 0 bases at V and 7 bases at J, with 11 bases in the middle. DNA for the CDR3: TGTGCCAGCAGCTTGGAGGCAGGGACTAACACCATATATTTT. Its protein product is CASSLEAGTNTIYF.

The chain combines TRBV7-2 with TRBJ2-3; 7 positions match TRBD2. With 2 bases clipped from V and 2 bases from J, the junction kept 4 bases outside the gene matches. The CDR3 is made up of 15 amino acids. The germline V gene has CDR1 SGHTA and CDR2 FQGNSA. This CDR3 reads CASSLLRGNTDTQYF. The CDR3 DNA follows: TGTGCCAGCAGCTTATTGCGGGGGAACACAGATACGCAGTATTTT.

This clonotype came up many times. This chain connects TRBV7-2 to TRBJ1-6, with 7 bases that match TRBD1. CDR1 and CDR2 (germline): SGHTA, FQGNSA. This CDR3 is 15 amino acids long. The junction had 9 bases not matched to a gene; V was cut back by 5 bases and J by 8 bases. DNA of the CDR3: TGTGCCAGCAGCACCCGGACAGGTCCGGATTCACCCCTCCACTTT. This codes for CASSTRTGPDSPLHF.

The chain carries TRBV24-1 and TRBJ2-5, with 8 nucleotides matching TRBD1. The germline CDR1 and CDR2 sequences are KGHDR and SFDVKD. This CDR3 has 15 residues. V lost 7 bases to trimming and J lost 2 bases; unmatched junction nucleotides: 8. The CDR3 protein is CATSERRQGQETQYF. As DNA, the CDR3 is TGTGCCACCAGCGAAAGGCGACAGGGGCAAGAGACCCAGTACTTC.

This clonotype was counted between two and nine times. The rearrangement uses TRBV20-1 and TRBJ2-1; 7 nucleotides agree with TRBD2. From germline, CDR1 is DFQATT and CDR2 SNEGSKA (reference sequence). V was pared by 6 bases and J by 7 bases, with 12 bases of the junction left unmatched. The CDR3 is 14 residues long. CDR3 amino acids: CSAYLAGRRNEQFF. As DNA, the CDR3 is TGCAGTGCCTATTTAGCGGGTCGGAGGAATGAGCAGTTCTTC.

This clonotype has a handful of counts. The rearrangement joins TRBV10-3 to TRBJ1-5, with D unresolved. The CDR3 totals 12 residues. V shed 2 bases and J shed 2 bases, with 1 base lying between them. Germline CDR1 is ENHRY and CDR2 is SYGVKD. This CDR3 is CAISEGNQPQHF. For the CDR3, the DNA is TGTGCCATCAGTGAGGGCAATCAGCCCCAGCATTTT.

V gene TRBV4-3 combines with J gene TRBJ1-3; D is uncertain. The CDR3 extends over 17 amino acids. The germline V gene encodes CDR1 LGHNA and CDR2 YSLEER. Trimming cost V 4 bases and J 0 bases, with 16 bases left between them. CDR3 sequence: CASSPRRSGSSGNTIYF. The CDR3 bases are TGCGCCAGCAGCCCGCGGCGTTCGGGGAGCTCTGGAAACACCATATATTTT.

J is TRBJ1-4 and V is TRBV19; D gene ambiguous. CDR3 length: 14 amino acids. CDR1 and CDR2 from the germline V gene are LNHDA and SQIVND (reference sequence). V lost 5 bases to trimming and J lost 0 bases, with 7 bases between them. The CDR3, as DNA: TGTGCCAGTAGTCGAGAGGCAACTAATGAAAAACTGTTTTTT. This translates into CASSREATNEKLFF.

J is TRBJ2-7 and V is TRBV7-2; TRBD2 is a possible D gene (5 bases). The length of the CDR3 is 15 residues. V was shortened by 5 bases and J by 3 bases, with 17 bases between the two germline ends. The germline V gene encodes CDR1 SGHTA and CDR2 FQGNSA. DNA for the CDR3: TGTGCCAGCAGCCCCACCCCCCAGCGGCGCTACGAGCAGTACTTC. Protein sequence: CASSPTPQRRYEQYF.

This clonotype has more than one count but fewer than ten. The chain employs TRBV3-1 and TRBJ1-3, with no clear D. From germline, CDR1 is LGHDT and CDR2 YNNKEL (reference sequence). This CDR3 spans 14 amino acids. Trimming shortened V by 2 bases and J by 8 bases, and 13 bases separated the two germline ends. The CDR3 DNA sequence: TGTGCCAGCAGCCAAAGTCCTAACACGGACACCATATATTTT. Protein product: CASSQSPNTDTIYF.

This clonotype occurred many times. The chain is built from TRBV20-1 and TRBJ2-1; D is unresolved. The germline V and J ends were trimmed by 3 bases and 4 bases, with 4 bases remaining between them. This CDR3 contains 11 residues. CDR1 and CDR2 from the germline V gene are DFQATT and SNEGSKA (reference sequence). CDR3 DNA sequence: TGCAGTGCTAGCCCTTACAATGAGCAGTTCTTC. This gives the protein CSASPYNEQFF.